This is a list of T cell receptor beta chains from one sample in a study of early T cells in non-severe SARS-CoV-2 infection. One entry per CDR3 protein results from TCRdb running MiXCR on the 5' RACE reads. The sample consists of more than 20,000 distinct CDR3 sequences, over 3.5% of them appearing once. The sequencing sample was made of whole blood. The source is an adult who was a healthcare worker with PCR-confirmed SARS-CoV-2 infection or an uninfected control (not recorded which). The CDR3 runs from the conserved cysteine through the conserved F or W. The order of the fields is clone size, J gene, V gene, D gene, CDR3 DNA, CDR3 protein. A D gene is named only where the DNA matches it firmly. Size values are once, few and many counts, or a class for expanded clones, and some rows have none.

clone_size: many; j_call: TRBJ1-1; v_call: TRBV2; d_call: -; cdr3_nt: TGTGCCAGCAGTGTGTTGAGTAAGAGCACTGAAGCTTTCTTT; cdr3_aa: CASSVLSKSTEAFF
clone_size: -; j_call: TRBJ1-3; v_call: TRBV29-1; d_call: TRBD1; cdr3_nt: TGCAGCGTTAGGGACAGGACTAAGGGAAACACCATATATTTT; cdr3_aa: CSVRDRTKGNTIYF
clone_size: medium-sized; j_call: TRBJ1-5; v_call: TRBV28; d_call: -; cdr3_nt: TGTGCCAGCAGTTCTGTTGGATCAGGGTTCGATCAGCCCCAGCATTTT; cdr3_aa: CASSSVGSGFDQPQHF
clone_size: few; j_call: TRBJ2-5; v_call: TRBV2; d_call: -; cdr3_nt: TGTGCCAGCAGTCGGGACACTCGCGAGACCCAGTACTTC; cdr3_aa: CASSRDTRETQYF
clone_size: -; j_call: TRBJ2-7; v_call: TRBV9; d_call: -; cdr3_nt: TGTGCCAGCAGCCGCGAGGGCCTCGACGAGCAGTACTTC; cdr3_aa: CASSREGLDEQYF
clone_size: many; j_call: TRBJ1-2; v_call: TRBV10-3; d_call: -; cdr3_nt: TGTGCCACCGGAGAGTCGACAGACTATGGCTACACCTTC; cdr3_aa: CATGESTDYGYTF
clone_size: many; j_call: TRBJ2-6; v_call: TRBV28; d_call: TRBD1; cdr3_nt: TGTGCCAGCAGTTTTGGGGACAGGGGTTATTCAGGGGCCAACGTCCTGACTTTC; cdr3_aa: CASSFGDRGYSGANVLTF
clone_size: many; j_call: TRBJ2-2; v_call: TRBV5-1; d_call: -; cdr3_nt: TGCGCCAGCAGCCCTGGGGACACCGGGGAGCTGTTTTTT; cdr3_aa: CASSPGDTGELFF
clone_size: many; j_call: TRBJ2-7; v_call: TRBV20-1; d_call: -; cdr3_nt: TGCAGTGCAAGAGGACTCCTTGACTACGAGCAGTACTTC; cdr3_aa: CSARGLLDYEQYF
clone_size: few; j_call: TRBJ2-5; v_call: TRBV20-1; d_call: TRBD2; cdr3_nt: TGCAGTGCTACCGCAGCGGGAGGTGTGGACGAGACCCAGTACTTC; cdr3_aa: CSATAAGGVDETQYF
clone_size: many; j_call: TRBJ1-6; v_call: TRBV2; d_call: -; cdr3_nt: TGTGCCAGCAGTCAGCCCCGGCGTTCACCCCTCCACTTT; cdr3_aa: CASSQPRRSPLHF
clone_size: many; j_call: TRBJ1-1; v_call: TRBV2; d_call: -; cdr3_nt: TGTGCCAGCAGCTTATCCGAAGGGGGGGACACTGAAGCTTTCTTT; cdr3_aa: CASSLSEGGDTEAFF
clone_size: few; j_call: TRBJ2-7; v_call: TRBV29-1; d_call: -; cdr3_nt: TGCAGCGTCCTGCGGGACTCACGGGGCGAGCAGTACTTC; cdr3_aa: CSVLRDSRGEQYF
clone_size: many; j_call: TRBJ1-5; v_call: TRBV12-3/TRBV12-4; d_call: TRBD1; cdr3_nt: TGTGCCAGCAGTCTAGGGACAGGGTTTAATCAGCCCCAGCATTTT; cdr3_aa: CASSLGTGFNQPQHF
clone_size: many; j_call: TRBJ2-2; v_call: TRBV3-1; d_call: -; cdr3_nt: TGTGCCAGCAGCCTCCTGGGGGCCGACACCGGGGAGCTGTTTTTT; cdr3_aa: CASSLLGADTGELFF
clone_size: many; j_call: TRBJ2-3; v_call: TRBV20-1; d_call: -; cdr3_nt: TGCAGTGCTACGGTAGGAGGAGCGACAAGTACGCAGTATTTT; cdr3_aa: CSATVGGATSTQYF
clone_size: few; j_call: TRBJ1-5; v_call: TRBV28; d_call: -; cdr3_nt: TGTGCCAGCAGTCCGGGCAGGCGAGGCAATCAGCCCCAGCATTTT; cdr3_aa: CASSPGRRGNQPQHF
clone_size: few; j_call: TRBJ2-1; v_call: TRBV6-2/TRBV6-3; d_call: -; cdr3_nt: TGTGCCAGCAGTTACCTCGATCGGGGTTCTGAGCAGTTCTTC; cdr3_aa: CASSYLDRGSEQFF
clone_size: few; j_call: TRBJ2-3; v_call: TRBV18; d_call: -; cdr3_nt: TGTGCCAGCTCACCACGGCGGAGTAGCACAGATACGCAGTATTTT; cdr3_aa: CASSPRRSSTDTQYF
clone_size: -; j_call: TRBJ2-5; v_call: TRBV5-5; d_call: -; cdr3_nt: TGTGCCAGCAGCTTGGAGCAGGGTAGGACCCAGTACTTC; cdr3_aa: CASSLEQGRTQYF
clone_size: many; j_call: TRBJ2-1; v_call: TRBV7-8; d_call: -; cdr3_nt: TGTGCCAGCATGGTCCGGGGCCTTGAAGATGAGCAGTTCTTC; cdr3_aa: CASMVRGLEDEQFF
clone_size: many; j_call: TRBJ2-4; v_call: TRBV5-4; d_call: TRBD2; cdr3_nt: TGTGCCAGCAGCCCTAGCGGGGCCGCCAAAAACATTCAGTACTTC; cdr3_aa: CASSPSGAAKNIQYF
clone_size: many; j_call: TRBJ2-2; v_call: TRBV9; d_call: -; cdr3_nt: TGTGCCAGCAGCGCGTTACTAGTGCCGACCGGGGAGCTGTTTTTT; cdr3_aa: CASSALLVPTGELFF
clone_size: many; j_call: TRBJ1-1; v_call: TRBV29-1; d_call: -; cdr3_nt: TGCAGCGTTAGTGTGGGCCAAGGTGAAGCTTTCTTT; cdr3_aa: CSVSVGQGEAFF
clone_size: many; j_call: TRBJ2-4; v_call: TRBV5-1; d_call: -; cdr3_nt: TGCGCCAGCAGCTTGGAGGGTAGCGGAAACATTCAGTACTTC; cdr3_aa: CASSLEGSGNIQYF
clone_size: many; j_call: TRBJ1-1; v_call: TRBV6-1; d_call: -; cdr3_nt: TGTGCCAGCAGTCAGGGAGGAGGGGGTAACACTGAAGCTTTCTTT; cdr3_aa: CASSQGGGGNTEAFF
clone_size: many; j_call: TRBJ2-3; v_call: TRBV7-9; d_call: -; cdr3_nt: TGTGCCAGCAGCCGGGACGGCTCTAGCACAGATACGCAGTATTTT; cdr3_aa: CASSRDGSSTDTQYF
clone_size: many; j_call: TRBJ1-1; v_call: TRBV3-1; d_call: -; cdr3_nt: TGTGCCAGCAGCTCGGGGACTGAAGCTTTCTTT; cdr3_aa: CASSSGTEAFF
clone_size: many; j_call: TRBJ2-3; v_call: TRBV7-3; d_call: TRBD2; cdr3_nt: TGTGCCAGCAGCTCCGGGGAGGGGATGGCGCAGTATTTT; cdr3_aa: CASSSGEGMAQYF
clone_size: many; j_call: TRBJ2-3; v_call: TRBV24-1; d_call: -; cdr3_nt: TGTGCCACCAGTGACCCCGGGTCCTCCCCAGATACGCAGTATTTT; cdr3_aa: CATSDPGSSPDTQYF
clone_size: many; j_call: TRBJ2-3; v_call: TRBV5-1; d_call: TRBD2; cdr3_nt: TGCGCCAGCAGCTTGGTGGCTAGCGGGGGCACAGATACGCAGTATTTT; cdr3_aa: CASSLVASGGTDTQYF
clone_size: -; j_call: TRBJ1-5; v_call: TRBV20-1; d_call: TRBD1; cdr3_nt: TGCAGTGCTCCGACCGGGACAGGCCGTTCGACCCAGCATTTT; cdr3_aa: CSAPTGTGRSTQHF
clone_size: many; j_call: TRBJ2-7; v_call: TRBV29-1; d_call: -; cdr3_nt: TGCAGCGGGAGGACGACCGGGGAGCAGTACTTC; cdr3_aa: CSGRTTGEQYF
clone_size: -; j_call: TRBJ2-7; v_call: TRBV23-1; d_call: -; cdr3_nt: TGCGCCAGCACTCCGGCCACAACCCCGAGCTCCTACGAGCAGTACTTC; cdr3_aa: CASTPATTPSSYEQYF
clone_size: -; j_call: TRBJ2-4; v_call: TRBV5-4; d_call: TRBD2; cdr3_nt: TGTGCCAGCAGCGCGGGGGGCAGCGCCAAAAACATTCAGTACTTC; cdr3_aa: CASSAGGSAKNIQYF